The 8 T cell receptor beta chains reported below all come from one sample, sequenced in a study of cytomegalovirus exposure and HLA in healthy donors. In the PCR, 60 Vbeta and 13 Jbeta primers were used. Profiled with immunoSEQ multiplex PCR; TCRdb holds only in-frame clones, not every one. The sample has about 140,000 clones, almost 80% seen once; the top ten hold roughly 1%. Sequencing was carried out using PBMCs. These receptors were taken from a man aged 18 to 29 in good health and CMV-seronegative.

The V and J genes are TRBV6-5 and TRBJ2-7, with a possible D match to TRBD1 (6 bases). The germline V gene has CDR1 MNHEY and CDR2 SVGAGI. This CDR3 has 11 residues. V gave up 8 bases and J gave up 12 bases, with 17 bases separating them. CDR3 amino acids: CASGEQGRTYF. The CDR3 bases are TGTGCCAGCGGTGAACAGGGAAGGACGTACTTC.

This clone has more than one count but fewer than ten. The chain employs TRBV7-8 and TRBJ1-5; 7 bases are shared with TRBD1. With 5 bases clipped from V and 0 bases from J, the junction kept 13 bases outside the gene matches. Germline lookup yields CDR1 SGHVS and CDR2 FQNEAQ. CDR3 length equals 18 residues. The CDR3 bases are TGTGCCAGCAGCCGCTTTGGACAGGAATTGAATAGCAATCAGCCCCAGCATTTT. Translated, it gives CASSRFGQELNSNQPQHF.

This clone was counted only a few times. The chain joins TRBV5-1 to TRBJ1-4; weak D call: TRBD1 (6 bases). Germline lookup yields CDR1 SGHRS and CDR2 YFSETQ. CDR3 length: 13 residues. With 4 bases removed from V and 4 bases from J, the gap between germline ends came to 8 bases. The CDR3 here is CASSGTFNEKLFF. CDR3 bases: TGCGCCAGCAGCGGGACATTTAATGAAAAACTGTTTTTT. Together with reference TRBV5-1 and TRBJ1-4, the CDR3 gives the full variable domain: KAGVTQTPRYLIKTRGQQVTLSCSPISGHRSVSWYQQTPGQGLQFLFEYFSETQRNKGNFPGRFSGRQFSNSRSEMNVSTLELGDSALYLCASSGTFNEKLFFGSGTQLSVL.

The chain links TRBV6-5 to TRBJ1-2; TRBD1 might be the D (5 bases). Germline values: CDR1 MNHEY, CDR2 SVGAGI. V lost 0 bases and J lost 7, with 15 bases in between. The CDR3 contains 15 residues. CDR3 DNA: TGTGCCAGCAGTTACTCAGTGACAGCCTCTTTTGGCTACACCTTC. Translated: CASSYSVTASFGYTF.

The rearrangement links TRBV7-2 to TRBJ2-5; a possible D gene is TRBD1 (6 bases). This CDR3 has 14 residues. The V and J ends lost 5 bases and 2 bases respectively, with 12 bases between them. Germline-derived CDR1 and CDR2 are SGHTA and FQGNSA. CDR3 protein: CASSIYRDQETQYF. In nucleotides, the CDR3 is TGTGCCAGCAGCATATACAGGGATCAAGAGACCCAGTACTTC.

CDR3 protein: CASSSQPSGLMNTEAFF. The CDR3 DNA reads as TGTGCCAGCAGTTCTCAGCCGAGCGGGCTAATGAACACTGAAGCTTTCTTT. V is TRBV7-9 and J is TRBJ1-1; D not certain. In germline, CDR1 is SEHNR, CDR2 FQNEAQ (reference sequence). V dropped 6 bases and J dropped 0 bases, with 20 bases sitting between them. CDR3 length: 17 amino acids.

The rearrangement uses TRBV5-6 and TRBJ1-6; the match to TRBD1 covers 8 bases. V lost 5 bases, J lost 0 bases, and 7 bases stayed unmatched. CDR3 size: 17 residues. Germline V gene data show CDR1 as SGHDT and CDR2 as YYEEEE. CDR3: CASRRGQESSYNSPLHF. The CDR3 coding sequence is TGTGCCAGCAGACGGGGACAGGAAAGCTCCTATAATTCACCCCTCCACTTT.

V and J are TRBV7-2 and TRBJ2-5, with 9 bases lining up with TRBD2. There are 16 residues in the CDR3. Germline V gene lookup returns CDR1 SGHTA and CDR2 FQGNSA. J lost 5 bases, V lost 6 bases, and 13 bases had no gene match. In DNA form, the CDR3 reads TGTGCCAGCAGTCCACGGGCGGGGGGGCCTGGGGAGACCCAGTACTTC. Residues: CASSPRAGGPGETQYF.